Detailed here is one T cell receptor beta chain. Its cognate antigen is unknown. Cultured CD4+ T cells had their DNA profiled by the Oncomine TCR Beta short-read assay. TCRdb called the PCR reads again in MiXCR, with one record for every CDR3 protein. The table records approximately 7,200 distinct CDR3 sequences, over 55% of them present only once. The data stem from a study of vaccination and CD4 T cells after COVID-19. About the research overall: Treatment of control cultures consisted of a CEFX pool, an HIV-1 Nef pool, or no peptide.

Study conclusions and caveats: A nonsignificant median increase from around 20 to 38 SARS-CoV-2-reactive clonotypes was observed.

Treatment described: roughly ten-day PBMC culture with coronavirus spike peptide pools or control peptides (ViraFEST assay). Germline CDR1 reads SGHTA; CDR2 reads FQGNSA. CDR3 length equals 13 residues. Trimming removed 11 bases at V and 0 bases at J, with 11 bases between. The sequence derives from a human donor who had recovered from COVID-19. This chain connects TRBV7-2 to TRBJ1-3; D is perhaps TRBD1 (5 bases). Sequenced: CD4+ T cells from blood, cultured in vitro. The CDR3 nucleotides read TGTGCCGCGGGGCTCAGCTCTGGAAACACCATATATTTT. Protein sequence: CAAGLSSGNTIYF.